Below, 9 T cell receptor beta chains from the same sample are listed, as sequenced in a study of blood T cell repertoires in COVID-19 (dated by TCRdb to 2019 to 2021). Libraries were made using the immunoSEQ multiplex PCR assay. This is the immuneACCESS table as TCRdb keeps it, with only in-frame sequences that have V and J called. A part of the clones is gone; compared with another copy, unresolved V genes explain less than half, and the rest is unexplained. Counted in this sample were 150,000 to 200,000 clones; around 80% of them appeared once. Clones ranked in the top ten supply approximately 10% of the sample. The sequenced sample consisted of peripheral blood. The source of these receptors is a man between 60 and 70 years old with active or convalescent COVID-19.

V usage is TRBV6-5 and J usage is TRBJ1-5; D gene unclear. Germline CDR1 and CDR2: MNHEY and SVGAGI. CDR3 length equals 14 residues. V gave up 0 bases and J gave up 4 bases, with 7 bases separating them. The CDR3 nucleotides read TGTGCCAGCAGTTACTCTCCGGGGAATCAGCCCCAGCATTTT. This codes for CASSYSPGNQPQHF.

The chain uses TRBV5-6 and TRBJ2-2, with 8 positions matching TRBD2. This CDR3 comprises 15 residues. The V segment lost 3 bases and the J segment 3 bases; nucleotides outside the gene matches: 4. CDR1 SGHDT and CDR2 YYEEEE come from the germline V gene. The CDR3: CASSSGLVDTGELFF. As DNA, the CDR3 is TGTGCCAGCAGCTCGGGACTAGTAGACACCGGGGAGCTGTTTTTT.

This CDR3 is CASFTGGALTDTQYF. CDR3 in DNA: TGTGCCAGCTTCACGGGGGGAGCCCTCACAGATACGCAGTATTTT. This chain links TRBV7-2 with TRBJ2-3; 7 positions agree with TRBD2. This CDR3 contains 15 residues. The germline gives CDR1 SGHTA, CDR2 FQGNSA. The ends lost 8 bases at V and 2 bases at J; junction bases unmatched: 10.

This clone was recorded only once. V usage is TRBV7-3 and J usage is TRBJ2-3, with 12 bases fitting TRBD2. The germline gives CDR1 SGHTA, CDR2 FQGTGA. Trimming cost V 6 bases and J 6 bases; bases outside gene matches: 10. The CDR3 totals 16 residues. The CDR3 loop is CASSPGLAGTRDTQYF. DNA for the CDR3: TGTGCCAGCAGTCCCGGACTAGCGGGGACCAGGGATACGCAGTATTTT.

The DNA of the CDR3 is TGTGCCACCCAATCAGGGAATCAGCCCCAGCATTTT. This codes for CATQSGNQPQHF. The chain uses TRBV12-3 or TRBV12-4 and TRBJ1-5, with TRBD1 as a possible D gene (5 bases). The V end was cut by 10 bases, the J end by 4 bases, with 11 bases between. There are 12 residues in the CDR3.

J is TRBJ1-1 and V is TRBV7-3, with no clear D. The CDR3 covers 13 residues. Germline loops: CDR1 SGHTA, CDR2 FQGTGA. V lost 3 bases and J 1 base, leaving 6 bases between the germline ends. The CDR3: CASSLAENTEAFF. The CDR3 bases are TGTGCCAGCAGCTTGGCAGAGAACACTGAAGCTTTCTTT.

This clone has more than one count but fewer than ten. This CDR3 reads CASSFTTPGGTEAFF. In DNA form, the CDR3 reads TGTGCCAGCAGCTTTACTACTCCAGGAGGCACTGAAGCTTTCTTT. V and J are TRBV7-9 and TRBJ1-1; D is ambiguous. The CDR3 runs 15 residues. The V gene lost 3 bases and the J gene lost 4 bases, with 15 bases spanning the gap. Per germline, CDR1 SEHNR and CDR2 FQNEAQ (reference sequence).

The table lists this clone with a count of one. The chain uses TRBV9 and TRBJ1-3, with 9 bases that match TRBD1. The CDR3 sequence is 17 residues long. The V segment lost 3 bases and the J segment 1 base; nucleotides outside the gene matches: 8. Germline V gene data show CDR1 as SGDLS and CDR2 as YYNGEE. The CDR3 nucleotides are TGTGCCAGCAGCGCAGACAGGGGGGAAAGATCTGGAAACACCATATATTTT. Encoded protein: CASSADRGERSGNTIYF.

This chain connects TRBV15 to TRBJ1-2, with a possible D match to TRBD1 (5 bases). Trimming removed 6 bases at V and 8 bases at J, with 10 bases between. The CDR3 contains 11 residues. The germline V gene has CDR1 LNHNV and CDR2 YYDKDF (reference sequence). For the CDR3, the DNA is TGTGCCACCAGAGGAGGGGTGGGCTACACCTTC. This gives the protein CATRGGVGYTF. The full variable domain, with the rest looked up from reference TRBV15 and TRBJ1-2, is DAMVIQNPRYQVTQFGKPVTLSCSQTLNHNVMYWYQQKSSQAPKLLFHYYDKDFNNEADTPDNFQSRRPNTSFCFLDIRSPGLGDTAMYLCATRGGVGYTFGSGTRLTVV.